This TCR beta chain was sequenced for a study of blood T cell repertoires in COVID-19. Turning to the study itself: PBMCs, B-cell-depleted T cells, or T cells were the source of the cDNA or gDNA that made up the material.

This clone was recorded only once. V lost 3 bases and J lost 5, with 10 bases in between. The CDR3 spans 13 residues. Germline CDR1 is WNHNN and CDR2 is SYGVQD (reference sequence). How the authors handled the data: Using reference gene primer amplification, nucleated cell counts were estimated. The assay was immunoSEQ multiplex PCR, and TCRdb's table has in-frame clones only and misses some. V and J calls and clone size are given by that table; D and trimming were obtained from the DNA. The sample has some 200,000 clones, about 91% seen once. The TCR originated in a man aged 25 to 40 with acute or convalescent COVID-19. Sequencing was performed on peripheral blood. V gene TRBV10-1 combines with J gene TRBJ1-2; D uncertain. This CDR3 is CASSERGTYGYTF. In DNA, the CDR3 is TGCGCCAGCAGTGAACGAGGAACGTATGGCTACACCTTC.